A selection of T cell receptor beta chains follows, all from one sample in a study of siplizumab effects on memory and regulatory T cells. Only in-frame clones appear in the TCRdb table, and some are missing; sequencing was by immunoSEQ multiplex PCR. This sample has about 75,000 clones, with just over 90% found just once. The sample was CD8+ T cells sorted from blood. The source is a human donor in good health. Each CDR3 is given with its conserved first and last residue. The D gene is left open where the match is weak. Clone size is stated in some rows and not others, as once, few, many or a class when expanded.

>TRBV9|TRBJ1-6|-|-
TGTGCCAGCAGCGTAGGTTCTTCACCCCTCCACTTT
CASSVGSSPLHF
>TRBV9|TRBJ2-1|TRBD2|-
TGTGCCAGCAGCGTAGGATCAAGCGGGGGGGCCTACAATGAGCAGTTCTTC
CASSVGSSGGAYNEQFF
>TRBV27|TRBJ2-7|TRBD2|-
TGTGCCAGCCAACTAGCGGGGGCCCCCAACGAGCAGTACTTC
CASQLAGAPNEQYF
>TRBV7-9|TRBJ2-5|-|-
TGTGCCAGCAGCCAGAGGATAGGGCTTGGGGAGACCCAGTACTTC
CASSQRIGLGETQYF
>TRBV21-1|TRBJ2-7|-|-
TGTGCCAGCAGAGCACAGGTCTACGTCTACGAGCAGTACTTC
CASRAQVYVYEQYF
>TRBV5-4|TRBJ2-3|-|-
TGTGCCAGCAGCTTTGTCAGGGAGGACACAGATACGCAGTATTTT
CASSFVREDTDTQYF
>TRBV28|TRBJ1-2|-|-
TGTGCCAGCAGCCTCCTGGTGCACTACACCTTC
CASSLLVHYTF
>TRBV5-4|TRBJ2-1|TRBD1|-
TGTGCCAGCAGCTTAAGTCAGGGGGTTCAGTTCTTC
CASSLSQGVQFF
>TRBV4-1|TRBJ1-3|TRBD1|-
TGCGCCAGCAGCCAAGAAGACAGGGGCGGCTACACCATATATTTT
CASSQEDRGGYTIYF
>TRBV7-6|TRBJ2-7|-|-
TGTGCCAGCAGCCCCGGGACTCTGAAGGAAGATGGGCAGTACTTC
CASSPGTLKEDGQYF
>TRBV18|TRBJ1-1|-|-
TGTGCCAGCTCACCGTCAGCCGATTCGAACACTGAAGCTTTCTTT
CASSPSADSNTEAFF
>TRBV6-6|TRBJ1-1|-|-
TGTGCCAGCAGCCCCGGGAGTGAGATGGCTTTCTTT
CASSPGSEMAFF
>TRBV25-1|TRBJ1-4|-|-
TGTGCCAGCGGGGACCTAGGGACGGGTGAAAAACTGTTTTTT
CASGDLGTGEKLFF
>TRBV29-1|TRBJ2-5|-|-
TGCAGCGTTTTCAGGGGAGAGACCCAGTACTTC
CSVFRGETQYF
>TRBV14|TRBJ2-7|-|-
TGTGCCAGCAGCCAAGTTTCCGAGCAGTACTTC
CASSQVSEQYF
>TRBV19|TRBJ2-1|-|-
TGTGCCAGTAGTATAGGACAAAATGAGCAGTTCTTC
CASSIGQNEQFF
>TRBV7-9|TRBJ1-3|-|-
TGTGCCAGCAGCTTAGGGGGAAACACCATATATTTT
CASSLGGNTIYF
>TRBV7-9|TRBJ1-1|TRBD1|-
TGTGCCAGCAGCTTCCAGGGGGCAGCTGTCGGGAACACTGAAGCTTTCTTT
CASSFQGAAVGNTEAFF
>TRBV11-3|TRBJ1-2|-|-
TGTGCCAGCAGCTTTCCTCCCCTACGGGCAGAACCTATTAACTATGGCTACACCTTC
CASSFPPLRAEPINYGYTF
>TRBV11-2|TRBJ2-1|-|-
TGTGCCAGCAGCTTAAGTGAGGGGTCCTACAATGAGCAGTTCTTC
CASSLSEGSYNEQFF
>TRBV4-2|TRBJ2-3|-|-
TGTGCCAGCAGCCAAGGCGGGGTTAGCACAGATACGCAGTATTTT
CASSQGGVSTDTQYF
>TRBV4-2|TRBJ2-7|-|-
TGTGCCAGCAGCCAAGGCCCCGTGTCGGGGGTCTACGAGCAGTACTTC
CASSQGPVSGVYEQYF
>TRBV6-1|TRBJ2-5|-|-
TGTGCCACCGTAGTCGGGACCCAGTACTTC
CATVVGTQYF
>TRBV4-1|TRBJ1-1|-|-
TGCGCCAGCAGCCAAGATCGGGGGACTGAAGCTTTCTTT
CASSQDRGTEAFF
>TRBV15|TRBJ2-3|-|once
TGTGCCACCAGCATCCGGGTGGGGACCGAGACAGATACGCAGTATTTT
CATSIRVGTETDTQYF
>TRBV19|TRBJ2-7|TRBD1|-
TGTGCCAGCCGAACAGGGGGAAGATCCTACGAGCAGTACTTC
CASRTGGRSYEQYF
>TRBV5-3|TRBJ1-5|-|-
TGTGCCAGGTCCGGGCGGCAGCCCCAGCATTTT
CARSGRQPQHF
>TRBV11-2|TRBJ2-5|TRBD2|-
TGTGCCAGCAGCATCACTAGCGGGGGGTTGGAGACCCAGTACTTC
CASSITSGGLETQYF
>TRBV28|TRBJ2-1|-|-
TGTGCCAGCAGTTTATTGACGGACCACAATGAGCAGTTCTTC
CASSLLTDHNEQFF
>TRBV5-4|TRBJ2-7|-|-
TGTGCCAGCAGCTTCGCCCTGGCTGGGTCCTACGAGCAGTACTTC
CASSFALAGSYEQYF
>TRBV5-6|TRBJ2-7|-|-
TGTGCCAGCAGCTTGGAAGGTTTGGCAGGGTCGTACGAGCAGTACTTC
CASSLEGLAGSYEQYF
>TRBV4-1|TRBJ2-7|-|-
TGCGCCAGCAGCCAGACTCGGTCCTACGAGCAGTACTTC
CASSQTRSYEQYF
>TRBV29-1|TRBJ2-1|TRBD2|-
TGCAGCGTTGAAGATATTAGTACTAGCGGGGAAGGGTCGCACGATGAGCAGTTCTTC
CSVEDISTSGEGSHDEQFF
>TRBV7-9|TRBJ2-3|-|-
TGTGCCAGCACCCCCATTGCCGATACGCAGTATTTT
CASTPIADTQYF
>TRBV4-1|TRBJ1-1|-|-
TGCGCCAGCAGCCCAGAAAGTTCCCCGTCAGGGGTAGCTTTCTTT
CASSPESSPSGVAFF
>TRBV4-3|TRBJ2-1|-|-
TGCGCCAGCAGCCAAGATAGAGTCTACAATGAGCAGTTCTTC
CASSQDRVYNEQFF
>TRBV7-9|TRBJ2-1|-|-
TGTGCCAGCAGCTCTTCGAGCCGTTTAGGTGAGCAGTTCTTC
CASSSSSRLGEQFF
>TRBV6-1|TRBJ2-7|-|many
TGTGCCAGCAGTGAAGCGCACGGCCACGGGGGAGACGAGCAGTACTTC
CASSEAHGHGGDEQYF
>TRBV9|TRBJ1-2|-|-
TGTGCCAGCAGCGCGGGTAGTGCCGGGGCCCTTTACTATGGCTACACCTTC
CASSAGSAGALYYGYTF
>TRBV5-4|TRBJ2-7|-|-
TGTGCCAGCAGCTTGGACTATCCCTCGGGCGAGCAGTACTTC
CASSLDYPSGEQYF
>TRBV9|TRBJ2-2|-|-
TGTGCCAGCAGCGAAGCGACGACCACCGGGGAGCTGTTTTTT
CASSEATTTGELFF
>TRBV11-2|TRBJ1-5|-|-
TGTGCCAGCAGCTTAGGCGCAGGGGGCAATCAGCCCCAGCATTTT
CASSLGAGGNQPQHF
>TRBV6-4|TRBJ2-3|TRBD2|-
TGTGCCAGCAGCGTTTCGGGGACTAGCGGGGTAGATACGCAGTATTTT
CASSVSGTSGVDTQYF
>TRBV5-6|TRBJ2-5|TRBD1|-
TGTGCCAGCAGCCCCCTCATTAGCGAGGGGGCCCAGGAGACCCAGTACTTC
CASSPLISEGAQETQYF
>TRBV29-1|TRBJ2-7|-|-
TGCAGCGTTGAAGATTCCACAGGTTATGGCGAGCAGTACTTC
CSVEDSTGYGEQYF
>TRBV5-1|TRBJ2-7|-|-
TGCGCCAGCAGCTTGTCGGTTCAGGCAAACTCCTACGAGCAGTACTTC
CASSLSVQANSYEQYF
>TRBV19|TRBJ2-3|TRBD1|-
TGTGCCAGTAGTGCACTCCGGGACAGGGGGTTAGATACGCAGTATTTT
CASSALRDRGLDTQYF
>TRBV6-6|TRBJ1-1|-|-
TGTGCCACTCGACCGGGGGACACTGAAGCTTTCTTT
CATRPGDTEAFF
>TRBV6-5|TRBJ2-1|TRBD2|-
TGTGCCAGCAGTTATGGTCTAGCGGGCGCCAATGAGCAGTTCTTC
CASSYGLAGANEQFF
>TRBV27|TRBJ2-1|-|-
TGTGCCAGCAGTTTAGCGGGCGCCGATCCCAGATACAATGAGCAGTTCTTC
CASSLAGADPRYNEQFF
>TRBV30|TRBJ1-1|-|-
TGTGCCTGGAGTGTCGGTCAGAACACTGAAGCTTTCTTT
CAWSVGQNTEAFF
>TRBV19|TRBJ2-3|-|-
TGTGCCAGTAGTAGGGTCAGCACAGATACGCAGTATTTT
CASSRVSTDTQYF
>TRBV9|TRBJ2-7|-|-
TGTGCCAGCAGCCCAGAGGGGGGCCGGTACGAGCAGTACTTC
CASSPEGGRYEQYF
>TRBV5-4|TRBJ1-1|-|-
TGTGCCAGCAGCTTCGGTTCGAACACTGAAGCTTTCTTT
CASSFGSNTEAFF
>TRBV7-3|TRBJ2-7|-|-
TGTGCCAGCAGCTTAGAGGGAGCTTTACCCTACGAGCAGTACTTC
CASSLEGALPYEQYF
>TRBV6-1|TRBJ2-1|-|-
TGTGCCAGCAGTGCGTGGGAGCAGTTCTTC
CASSAWEQFF